Each of the 2 T cell receptor beta chains below was sequenced from the same sample in a study of CD8+CD57+ T cells in acquired aplastic anemia (dated by TCRdb to 2017 to 2018). Sequencing relied on an Illumina HiSeq 2000. Profiling of TCR beta VDJ combinations and CDR3 sequences used genomic DNA as the template. TCRdb's own reprocessing of the public reads used fastp at Q25 and MiXCR and kept productive beta chains. Every entry covers one CDR3 protein and lists the most common genes and DNA from its rows. The sample records some 130,000 distinct CDR3 sequences, around 46% of which are singletons. The top ten clones comprise about 2.5% of the sample. The specimen was sorted CD4+, CD8+, or CD8+CD57+ T cells (not recorded which) from PBMCs. These receptors were obtained from a human donor in good health, serving as a control.

This clonotype was found many times. The chain joins TRBV5-1 to TRBJ2-1; TRBD1 aligns across 8 bases. This CDR3 is 15 amino acids long. CDR1 and CDR2 (germline): SGHRS, YFSETQ. J was trimmed by 4 bases and V by 3 bases; bases with no gene match: 6. The DNA of the CDR3 is TGCGCCAGCAGCTGGACAGGGTCGGTTTACAATGAGCAGTTCTTC. It translates to CASSWTGSVYNEQFF.

This chain joins TRBV20-1 and TRBJ1-1; D ambiguous. CDR3 length: 16 amino acids. V was cut by 0 bases and J by 0 bases, with 14 bases left in between. Per germline, CDR1 DFQATT and CDR2 SNEGSKA (reference sequence). The CDR3 spells CSARDSALSMNTEAFF. CDR3 sequence (DNA): TGCAGTGCTAGAGATTCGGCCCTAAGCATGAACACTGAAGCTTTCTTT.